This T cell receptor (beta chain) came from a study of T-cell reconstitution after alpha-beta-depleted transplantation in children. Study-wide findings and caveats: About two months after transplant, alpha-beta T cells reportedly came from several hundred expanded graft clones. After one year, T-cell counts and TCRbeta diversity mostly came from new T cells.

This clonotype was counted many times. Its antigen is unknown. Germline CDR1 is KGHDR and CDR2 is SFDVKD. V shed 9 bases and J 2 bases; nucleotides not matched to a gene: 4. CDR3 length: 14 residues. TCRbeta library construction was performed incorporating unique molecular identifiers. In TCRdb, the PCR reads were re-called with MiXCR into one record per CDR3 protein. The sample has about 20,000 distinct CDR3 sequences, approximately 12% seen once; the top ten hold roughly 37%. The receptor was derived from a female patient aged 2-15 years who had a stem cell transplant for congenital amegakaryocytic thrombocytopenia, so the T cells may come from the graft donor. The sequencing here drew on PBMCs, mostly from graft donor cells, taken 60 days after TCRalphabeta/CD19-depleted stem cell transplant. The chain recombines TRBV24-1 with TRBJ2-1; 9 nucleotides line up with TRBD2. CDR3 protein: CATCRTSAYNEQFF. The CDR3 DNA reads TGTGCCACCTGCCGGACTAGCGCCTACAATGAGCAGTTCTTC.